Shown below are 12 T cell receptor beta chains from a single sample sequenced in a study of T cell responses to AZD1222 COVID-19 vaccine. Clones were read by immunoSEQ multiplex PCR, and TCRdb kept only the in-frame ones, dropping some. The sample lists 93,000 or so clones; over 75% were seen once. This sample comprised peripheral blood, obtained on day 0 of AZD1222 vaccination. These receptors originate from an adult in good health.

The chain joins TRBV7-2 to TRBJ1-1; 9 bases match TRBD1. After removal of 6 bases from V and 1 base from J, the junction contained 9 bases not matched to a gene. Germline V gene sequence: CDR1 SGHTA, CDR2 FQGNSA. The CDR3 has 16 amino acids. This CDR3 reads CASSLDGGQGNTEAFF. CDR3 DNA: TGTGCCAGCAGTCTTGATGGGGGACAGGGGAACACTGAAGCTTTCTTT.

The chain has TRBV2 and TRBJ2-2; TRBD2 matches at 8 bases. The CDR3 contains 15 residues. The trim removed 6 bases at V and 5 bases at J, leaving 8 bases unmatched. In germline, CDR1 is SNHLY, CDR2 FYNNEI. The CDR3 DNA sequence: TGTGCCAGCAGGCGGTTAGCGGGGATAACCGGGGAGCTGTTTTTT. This translates into CASRRLAGITGELFF.

The chain is built from TRBV2 and TRBJ1-2; TRBD1 might be the D (5 bases). V was trimmed by 7 bases and J by 8 bases, leaving 11 bases between them. CDR1 SNHLY and CDR2 FYNNEI come from the germline V gene. The CDR3 spans 11 residues. CDR3 DNA: TGTGCCAGCACCGACGAGGGGGGCTACACCTTC. It specifies CASTDEGGYTF.

The rearrangement links TRBV28 to TRBJ2-7; D is possibly TRBD1 (6 bases). V was cut by 2 bases and J by 5 bases, with 19 bases left in between. CDR1 is MDHEN, CDR2 SYDVKM, per germline. The CDR3 covers 16 residues. The CDR3 region has the DNA TGTGCCAGCAGTTTACCGGGACACCCCGGGGCCGACGAGCAGTACTTC. Translation gives CASSLPGHPGADEQYF. The entire variable domain, with the rest obtained from reference TRBV28 and TRBJ2-7, is as follows: DVKVTQSSRYLVKRTGEKVFLECVQDMDHENMFWYRQDPGLGLRLIYFSYDVKMKEKGDIPEGYSVSREKKERFSLILESASTNQTSMYLCASSLPGHPGADEQYFGPGTRLTVT.

The V gene is TRBV5-4, the J gene TRBJ2-2; TRBD1 aligns across 11 bases. The CDR3 length is 16 residues. Looked up from germline, CDR1 is SGHNT and CDR2 is YYREEE (reference sequence). The junction had 5 bases not matched to a gene; V was cut back by 4 bases and J by 3 bases. The CDR3 sequence: CASSAPGQGDTGELFF. The CDR3 nucleotides read TGTGCCAGCAGCGCACCGGGACAGGGGGACACCGGGGAGCTGTTTTTT.

This clone was observed once. The CDR3, as DNA: TGTGCCAGCAGCCGACAGGGGGGTAGAGAAAAACTGTTTTTT. This translates into CASSRQGGREKLFF. The rearrangement joins TRBV7-6 to TRBJ1-4, with 9 bases aligning to TRBD1. The CDR3 consists of 14 residues. CDR1 is SGHVS and CDR2 is FNYEAQ in the germline V gene. V dropped 5 bases and J dropped 8; count of bases not matched to a gene: 6.

This clone was observed a few times. V is TRBV4-3 and J is TRBJ2-2, with D tentatively TRBD2 (6 bases). The CDR3 runs 17 residues. Trimming shortened V by 0 bases and J by 4 bases, and 15 bases separated the two germline ends. The germline V gene encodes CDR1 LGHNA and CDR2 YSLEER. This chain's CDR3 is CASSQDIADMGTGELFF. The CDR3 region has the DNA TGCGCCAGCAGCCAAGATATAGCGGATATGGGCACCGGGGAGCTGTTTTTT.

This clone is termed medium-sized. V usage is TRBV5-4 and J usage is TRBJ1-2, with 7 bases fitting TRBD1. Looked up from germline, CDR1 is SGHNT and CDR2 is YYREEE (reference sequence). Germline trimming cut 0 bases from V and 6 bases from J; bases unmatched to any gene: 11. The CDR3 loop spans 16 amino acids. CDR3 nucleotides: TGTGCCAGCAGCTTGGGACAGGGAGTTTCCCTGGATGGCTACACCTTC. This sequence encodes CASSLGQGVSLDGYTF.

The V and J genes are TRBV11-2 and TRBJ2-7, with TRBD1 matching over 9 bases. Trimming took 8 bases from V and 4 from J; bases not matched to a gene: 9. The CDR3 contains 14 residues. Germline CDR1 SGHAT, CDR2 FQNNGV. CDR3 in DNA: TGTGCCAGCGCCCAGACAGGGGGTCCGTACGAGCAGTACTTC. As protein: CASAQTGGPYEQYF.

J is TRBJ2-7 and V is TRBV14; 10 positions agree with TRBD2. Trimming at V came to 0 bases and at J to 8 bases, leaving 19 bases not matched to a gene. The V gene's germline CDR1 is SGHDN and CDR2 FVKESK. The CDR3 contains 19 residues. The DNA of the CDR3 is TGTGCCAGCAGCCAAGATAGAGGCGTAGGAAGCGGGAGGGCCTCGAAGCAGTACTTC. The encoded protein is CASSQDRGVGSGRASKQYF.

The genes are TRBV28 and TRBJ1-4; perhaps TRBD1 as D (5 bases). The CDR3 consists of 14 residues. Trimming left V 8 bases short and J 3 bases short, with 13 bases between. Germline V gives CDR1 MDHEN, CDR2 SYDVKM. CDR3 nucleotide sequence: TGTGCCAGCTTGGGTGGGGCAGCTAATGAAAAACTGTTTTTT. Protein sequence: CASLGGAANEKLFF.

This chain connects TRBV28 to TRBJ2-1, with D hard to call. The length of the CDR3 is 12 residues. With 4 bases removed from V and 8 bases from J, the gap between germline ends came to 9 bases. Germline values: CDR1 MDHEN, CDR2 SYDVKM. DNA of the CDR3: TGTGCCAGCAGTTCATTGGGCGATGAGCAGTTCTTC. It translates to CASSSLGDEQFF.